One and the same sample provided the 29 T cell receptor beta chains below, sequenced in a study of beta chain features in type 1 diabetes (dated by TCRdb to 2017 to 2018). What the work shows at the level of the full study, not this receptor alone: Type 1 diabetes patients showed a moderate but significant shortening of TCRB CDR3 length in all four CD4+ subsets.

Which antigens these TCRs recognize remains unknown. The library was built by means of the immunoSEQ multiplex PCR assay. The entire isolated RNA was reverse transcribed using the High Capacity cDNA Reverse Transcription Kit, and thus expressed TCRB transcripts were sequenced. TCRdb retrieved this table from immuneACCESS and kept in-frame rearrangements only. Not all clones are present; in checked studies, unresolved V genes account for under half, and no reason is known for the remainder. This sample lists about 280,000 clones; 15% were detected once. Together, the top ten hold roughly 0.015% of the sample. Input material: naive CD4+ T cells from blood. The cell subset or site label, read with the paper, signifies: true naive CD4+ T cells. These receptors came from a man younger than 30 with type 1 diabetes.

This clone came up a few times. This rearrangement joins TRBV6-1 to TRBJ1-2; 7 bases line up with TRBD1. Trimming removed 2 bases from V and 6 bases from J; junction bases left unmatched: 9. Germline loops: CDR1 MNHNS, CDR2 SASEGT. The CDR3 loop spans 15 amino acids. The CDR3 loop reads CASSERSRTGHGYTF. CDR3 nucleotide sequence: TGTGCCAGCAGTGAAAGGTCCCGGACAGGTCATGGCTACACCTTC.

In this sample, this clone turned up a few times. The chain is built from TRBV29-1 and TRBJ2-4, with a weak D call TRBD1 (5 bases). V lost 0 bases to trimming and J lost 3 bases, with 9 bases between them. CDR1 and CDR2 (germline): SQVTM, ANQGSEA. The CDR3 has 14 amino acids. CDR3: CSVEDPRGKNIQYF. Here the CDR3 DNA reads TGCAGCGTTGAAGATCCAAGGGGCAAAAACATTCAGTACTTC.

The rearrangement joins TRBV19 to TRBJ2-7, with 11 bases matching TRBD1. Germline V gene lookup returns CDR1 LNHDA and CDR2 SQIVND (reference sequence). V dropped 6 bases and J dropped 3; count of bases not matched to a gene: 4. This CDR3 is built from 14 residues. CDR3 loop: CASSRDRGGYEQYF. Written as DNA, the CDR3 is TGTGCCAGTAGCCGGGACAGGGGGGGCTACGAGCAGTACTTC.

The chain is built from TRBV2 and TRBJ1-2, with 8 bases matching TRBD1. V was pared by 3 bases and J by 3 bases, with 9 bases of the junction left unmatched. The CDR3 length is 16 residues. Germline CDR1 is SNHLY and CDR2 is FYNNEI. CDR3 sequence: CASSDRTRTGYYGYTF. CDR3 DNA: TGTGCCAGCAGTGATCGGACGAGGACAGGGTACTATGGCTACACCTTC.

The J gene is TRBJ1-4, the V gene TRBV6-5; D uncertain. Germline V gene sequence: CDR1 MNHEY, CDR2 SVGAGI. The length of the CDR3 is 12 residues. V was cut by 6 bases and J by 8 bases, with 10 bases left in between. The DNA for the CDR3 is TGTGCCAGCAGAACCCGGGAGGAAAAACTGTTTTTT. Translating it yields CASRTREEKLFF.

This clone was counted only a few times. CDR3 DNA: TGTGCCAGCACCACCCAGCCGGGACAGGGTGGGGATGAGCAGTTCTTC. Its translation: CASTTQPGQGGDEQFF. The chain combines TRBV7-2 with TRBJ2-1; 9 nucleotides align to TRBD1. CDR1 is SGHTA, CDR2 FQGNSA, per germline. After removal of 7 bases from V and 8 bases from J, the junction contained 15 bases not matched to a gene. The CDR3 consists of 16 residues. The whole variable domain, remainder taken from reference TRBV7-2 and TRBJ2-1, is GAGVSQSPSNKVTEKGKDVELRCDPISGHTALYWYRQSLGQGLEFLIYFQGNSAPDKSGLPSDRFSAERTGGSVSTLTIQRTQQEDSAVYLCASTTQPGQGGDEQFFGPGTRLTVL.

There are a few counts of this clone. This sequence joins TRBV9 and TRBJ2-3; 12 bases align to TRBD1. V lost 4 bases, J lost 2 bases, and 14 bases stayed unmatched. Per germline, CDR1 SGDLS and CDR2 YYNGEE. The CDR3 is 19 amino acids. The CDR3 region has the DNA TGTGCCAGCAGCCCTCGGGACAGGGGGCTTCGCCCCCCCACAGATACGCAGTATTTT. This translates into CASSPRDRGLRPPTDTQYF.

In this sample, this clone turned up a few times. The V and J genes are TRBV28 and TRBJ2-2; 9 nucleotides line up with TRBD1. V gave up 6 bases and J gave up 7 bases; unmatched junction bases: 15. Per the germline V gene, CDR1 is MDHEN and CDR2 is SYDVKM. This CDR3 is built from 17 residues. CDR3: CASSPGVWTGVGGELFF. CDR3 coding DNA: TGTGCCAGCAGCCCTGGGGTTTGGACAGGGGTTGGCGGGGAGCTGTTTTTT.

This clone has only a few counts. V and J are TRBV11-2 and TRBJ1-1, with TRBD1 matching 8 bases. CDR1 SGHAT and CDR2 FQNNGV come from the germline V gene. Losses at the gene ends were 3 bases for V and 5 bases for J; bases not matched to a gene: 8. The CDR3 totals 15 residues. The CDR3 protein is CASSLGDRPGTEAFF. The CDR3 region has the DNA TGTGCCAGCAGCTTGGGGGACAGGCCGGGGACTGAAGCTTTCTTT.

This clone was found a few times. CDR3 region: CASKGLAGRYEQYF. The CDR3, as DNA: TGTGCCAGTAAAGGACTAGCGGGGAGGTACGAGCAGTACTTC. The chain links TRBV2 to TRBJ2-7; TRBD2 aligns across 12 bases. The CDR3 extends over 14 amino acids. V was clipped by 9 bases and J by 4 bases; unmatched bases: 7. From germline, CDR1 is SNHLY and CDR2 FYNNEI.

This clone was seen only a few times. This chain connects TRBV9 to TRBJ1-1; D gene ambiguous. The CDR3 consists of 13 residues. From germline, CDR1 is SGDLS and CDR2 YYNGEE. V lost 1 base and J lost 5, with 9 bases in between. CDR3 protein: CASSVMVGTEAFF. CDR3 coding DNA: TGTGCCAGCAGCGTAATGGTCGGGACTGAAGCTTTCTTT.

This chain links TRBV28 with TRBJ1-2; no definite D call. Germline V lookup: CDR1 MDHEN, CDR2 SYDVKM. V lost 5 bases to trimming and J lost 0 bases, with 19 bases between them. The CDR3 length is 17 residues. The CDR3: CASSLYFLGSTNYGYTF. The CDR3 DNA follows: TGTGCCAGCAGTCTTTACTTTCTCGGGTCTACTAACTATGGCTACACCTTC.

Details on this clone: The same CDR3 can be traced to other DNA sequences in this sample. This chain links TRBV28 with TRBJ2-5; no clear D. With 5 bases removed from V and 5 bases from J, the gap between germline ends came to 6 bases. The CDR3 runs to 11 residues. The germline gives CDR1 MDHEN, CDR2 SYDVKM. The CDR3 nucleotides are TGTGCCAGCAGTCCTCGGGAGACCCAGTACTTC. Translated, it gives CASSPRETQYF.

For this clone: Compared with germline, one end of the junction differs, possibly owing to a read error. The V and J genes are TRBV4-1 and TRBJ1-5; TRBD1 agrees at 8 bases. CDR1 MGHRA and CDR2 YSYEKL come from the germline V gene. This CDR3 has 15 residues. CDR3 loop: CASSPMDRGNQPQHF. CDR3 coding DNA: TGTGCCAGCAGCCCGATGGACAGGGGCAATCAGCCCCAGCATTTT.

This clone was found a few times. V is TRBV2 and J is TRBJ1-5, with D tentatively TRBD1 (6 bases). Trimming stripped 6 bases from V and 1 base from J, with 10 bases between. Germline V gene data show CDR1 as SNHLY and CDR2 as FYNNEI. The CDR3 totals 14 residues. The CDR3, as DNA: TGTGCCAGCAGGGGAAGGGGGAGCAATCAGCCCCAGCATTTT. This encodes CASRGRGSNQPQHF.

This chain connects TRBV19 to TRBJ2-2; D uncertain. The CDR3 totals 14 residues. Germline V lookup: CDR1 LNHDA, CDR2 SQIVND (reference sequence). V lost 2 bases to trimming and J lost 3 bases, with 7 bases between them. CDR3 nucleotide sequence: TGTGCCAGTAGTATATCCCTGTACACCGGGGAGCTGTTTTTT. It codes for CASSISLYTGELFF.

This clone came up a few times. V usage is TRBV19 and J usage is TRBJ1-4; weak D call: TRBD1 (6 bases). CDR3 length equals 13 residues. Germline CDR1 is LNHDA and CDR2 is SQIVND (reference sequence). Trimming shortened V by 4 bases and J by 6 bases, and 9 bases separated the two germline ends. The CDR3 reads CASSTNRDEKLFF. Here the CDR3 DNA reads TGTGCCAGTAGTACCAACAGGGATGAAAAACTGTTTTTT.

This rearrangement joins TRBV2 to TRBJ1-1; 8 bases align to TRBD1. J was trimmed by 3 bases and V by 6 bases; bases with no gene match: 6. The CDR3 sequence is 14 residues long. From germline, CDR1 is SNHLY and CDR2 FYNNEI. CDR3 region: CASSEKTGDTEAFF. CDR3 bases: TGTGCCAGCAGCGAAAAGACAGGGGACACTGAAGCTTTCTTT.

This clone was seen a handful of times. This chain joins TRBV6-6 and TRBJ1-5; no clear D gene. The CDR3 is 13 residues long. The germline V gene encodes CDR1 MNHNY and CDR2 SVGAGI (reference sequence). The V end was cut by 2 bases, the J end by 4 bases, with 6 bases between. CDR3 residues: CASSYNANQPQHF. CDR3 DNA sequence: TGTGCCAGCAGTTACAATGCGAATCAGCCCCAGCATTTT.

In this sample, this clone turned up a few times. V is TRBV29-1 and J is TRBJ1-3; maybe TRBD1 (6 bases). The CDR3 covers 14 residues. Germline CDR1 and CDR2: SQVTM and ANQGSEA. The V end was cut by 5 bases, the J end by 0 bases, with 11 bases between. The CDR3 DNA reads TGCAGCGTTTCAGGGGTTCTCTCTGGAAACACCATATATTTT. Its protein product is CSVSGVLSGNTIYF. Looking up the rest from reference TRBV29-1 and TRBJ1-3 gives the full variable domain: SAVISQKPSRDICQRGTSLTIQCQVDSQVTMMFWYRQQPGQSLTLIATANQGSEATYESGFVIDKFPISRPNLTFSTLTVSNMSPEDSSIYLCSVSGVLSGNTIYFGEGSWLTVV.

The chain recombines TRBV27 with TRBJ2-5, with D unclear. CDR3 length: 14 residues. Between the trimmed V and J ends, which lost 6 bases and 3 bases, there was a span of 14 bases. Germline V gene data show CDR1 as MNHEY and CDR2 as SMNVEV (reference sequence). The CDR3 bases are TGTGCCAGCAGGCGTCCCGGAGCCGAAGAGACCCAGTACTTC. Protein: CASRRPGAEETQYF.

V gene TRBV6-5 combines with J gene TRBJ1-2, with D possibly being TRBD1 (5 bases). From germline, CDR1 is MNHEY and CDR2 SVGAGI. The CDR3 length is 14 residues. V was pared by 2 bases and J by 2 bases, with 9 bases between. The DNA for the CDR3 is TGTGCCAGCAGTTACGACGGACAAAACTATGGCTACACCTTC. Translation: CASSYDGQNYGYTF.

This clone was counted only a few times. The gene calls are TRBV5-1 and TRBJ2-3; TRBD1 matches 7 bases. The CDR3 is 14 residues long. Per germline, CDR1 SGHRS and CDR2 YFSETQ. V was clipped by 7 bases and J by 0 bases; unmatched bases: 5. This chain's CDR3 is CASFRQGSTDTQYF. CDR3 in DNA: TGCGCCAGCTTCAGACAGGGTAGCACAGATACGCAGTATTTT.

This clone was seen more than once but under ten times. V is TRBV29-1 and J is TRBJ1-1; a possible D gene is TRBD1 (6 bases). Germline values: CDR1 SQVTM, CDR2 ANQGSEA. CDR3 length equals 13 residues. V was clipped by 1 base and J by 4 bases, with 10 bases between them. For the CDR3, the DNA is TGCAGCGTTGAAGGTACAGGGCTCACTGAAGCTTTCTTT. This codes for CSVEGTGLTEAFF.

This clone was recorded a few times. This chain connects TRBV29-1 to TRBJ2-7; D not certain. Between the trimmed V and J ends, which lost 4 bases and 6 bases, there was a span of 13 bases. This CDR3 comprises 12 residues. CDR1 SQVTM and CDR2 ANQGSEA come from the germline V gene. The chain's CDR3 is CSVGWASSEQYF. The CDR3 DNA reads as TGCAGCGTTGGATGGGCCTCGAGCGAGCAGTACTTC.

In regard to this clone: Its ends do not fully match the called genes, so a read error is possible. The CDR3 DNA reads TGTGCCAGCAGAGAAGGGACTTCTTTTCAGTACTTC. Translated: CASREGTSFQYF. V usage is TRBV2 and J usage is TRBJ2-7; D perhaps matches TRBD2 (6 bases). The CDR3 totals 12 residues. Germline CDR1 reads SNHLY; CDR2 reads FYNNEI. The whole variable domain, filled in from reference TRBV2 and TRBJ2-7, reads EPEVTQTPSHQVTQMGQEVILRCVPISNHLYFYWYRQILGQKVEFLVSFYNNEISEKSEIFDDQFSVERPDGSNFTLKIRSTKLEDSAMYFCASREGTSFQYFGPGTRLTVT.

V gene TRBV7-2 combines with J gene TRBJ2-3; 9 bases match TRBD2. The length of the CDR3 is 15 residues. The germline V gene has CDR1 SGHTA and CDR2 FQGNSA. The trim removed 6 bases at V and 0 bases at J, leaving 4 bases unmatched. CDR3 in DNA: TGTGCCAGCAGTATAGCGGGGGCCAGCACAGATACGCAGTATTTT. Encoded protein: CASSIAGASTDTQYF.

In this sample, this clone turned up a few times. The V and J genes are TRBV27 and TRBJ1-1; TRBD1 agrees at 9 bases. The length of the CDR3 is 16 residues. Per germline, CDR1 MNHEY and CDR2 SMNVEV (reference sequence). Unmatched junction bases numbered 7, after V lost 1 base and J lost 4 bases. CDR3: CASSLWTGDVGTEAFF. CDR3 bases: TGTGCCAGCAGTTTATGGACAGGGGATGTGGGCACTGAAGCTTTCTTT.

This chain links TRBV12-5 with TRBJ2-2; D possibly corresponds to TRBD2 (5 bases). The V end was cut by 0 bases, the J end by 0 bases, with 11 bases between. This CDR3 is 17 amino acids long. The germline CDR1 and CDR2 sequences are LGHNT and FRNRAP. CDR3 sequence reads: CASGLVLQRPNTGELFF. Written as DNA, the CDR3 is TGTGCTAGTGGTTTGGTACTTCAGCGGCCGAACACCGGGGAGCTGTTTTTT.